One sample yielded the 15 T cell receptor beta chains listed below, sequenced in a study of T cell responses to AZD1222 COVID-19 vaccine. Assay: immunoSEQ multiplex PCR; the TCRdb copy retains only in-frame clones and omits some. The repertoire consists of 65,000 to 70,000 clones, with 65% to 80% occurring once and the leading ten covering around 10%. The sequencing here drew on peripheral blood, taken on day 0 of AZD1222 vaccination. All receptors derive from an adult in good health.

This clone was counted only a few times. V and J are TRBV28 and TRBJ2-3; a weak D match, TRBD1 (6 bases). There are 11 residues in the CDR3. The germline CDR1 and CDR2 sequences are MDHEN and SYDVKM. The V end lost 11 bases, the J end lost 7 bases, and 13 bases lay between the germline ends. The CDR3 spells CACNGDNTQYF. CDR3 nucleotide sequence: TGTGCCTGCAACGGGGACAATACGCAGTATTTT.

V gene TRBV11-2 combines with J gene TRBJ1-2; tentative D call: TRBD1 (6 bases). This CDR3 has 11 residues. CDR1 SGHAT and CDR2 FQNNGV come from the germline V gene. The V end lost 3 bases, the J end lost 7 bases, and 6 bases lay between the germline ends. The CDR3 sequence is CASSFRGGYTF. The CDR3 DNA reads TGTGCCAGCAGCTTCAGGGGTGGCTACACCTTC.

The chain combines TRBV11-1 with TRBJ2-1; the D is unclear. Trimming stripped 5 bases from V and 2 bases from J, with 13 bases between. Germline CDR1 is SGHAT and CDR2 is FQDESV (reference sequence). This CDR3 region has 15 residues. The CDR3 DNA follows: TGTGCCAGCAGCCCCATCCAGGACGCCTACAATGAGCAGTTCTTC. This translates into CASSPIQDAYNEQFF.

The gene calls are TRBV4-3 and TRBJ2-7, with 8 bases that match TRBD1. This CDR3 has 14 residues. CDR1 is LGHNA, CDR2 YSLEER, per germline. V gave up 3 bases and J gave up 5 bases; unmatched junction bases: 6. The CDR3 DNA reads TGCGCCAGCAGCCAGGGACAGGAGGGGAACGAGCAGTACTTC. Translating it yields CASSQGQEGNEQYF.

The J gene is TRBJ1-4, the V gene TRBV12-3 or TRBV12-4; D gene ambiguous. Trimming took off 6 bases at V and 8 bases at J, with 7 bases between the two ends. This CDR3 has 11 residues. The chain's CDR3 is CASRIGEKLFF. In DNA form, the CDR3 reads TGTGCCAGCAGAATAGGGGAAAAACTGTTTTTT.

The genes are TRBV7-3 and TRBJ1-1; D is perhaps TRBD1 (6 bases). CDR1 and CDR2 from the germline V gene are SGHTA and FQGTGA. V was cut by 6 bases and J by 4 bases, with 12 bases left in between. The CDR3 loop spans 13 amino acids. As DNA, the CDR3 is TGTGCCAGCAGAGTTAACAGGGTCACTGAAGCTTTCTTT. The encoded protein is CASRVNRVTEAFF.

The rearrangement uses TRBV5-4 and TRBJ2-7; tentative D call: TRBD1 (6 bases). With 3 bases removed from V and 3 bases from J, the gap between germline ends came to 16 bases. Germline V lookup: CDR1 SGHNT, CDR2 YYREEE (reference sequence). This CDR3 region has 15 residues. CDR3 amino acids: CASSSGTMTSYEQYF. The CDR3 bases are TGTGCCAGCAGCTCCGGGACAATGACAAGCTACGAGCAGTACTTC.

CDR3 coding DNA: TGTGCCAGCAGCTTGGGGGCAGATGGCTACACCTTC. This gives the protein CASSLGADGYTF. V and J are TRBV7-9 and TRBJ1-2; TRBD1 might be the D (6 bases). CDR1 is SEHNR and CDR2 is FQNEAQ in the germline V gene (reference sequence). The length of the CDR3 is 12 residues. The V end was cut by 3 bases, the J end by 6 bases, with 8 bases between.

This clone showed up just a few times. The chain joins TRBV18 to TRBJ2-5; 9 positions match TRBD1. V gave up 2 bases and J gave up 4 bases; unmatched junction bases: 8. This CDR3 is 16 amino acids long. CDR1 KGHSH and CDR2 LQKENI come from the germline V gene. In nucleotides, the CDR3 is TGTGCCAGCTCACCATTGAGGGGACAGGGAGGAGAGACCCAGTACTTC. Translated, it gives CASSPLRGQGGETQYF.

This clone was recorded once. This chain joins TRBV11-2 and TRBJ1-1; D not resolved. The ends were cut back, 1 base at V and 1 base at J, with 10 bases in the middle. The CDR3 runs 15 residues. Germline V gene sequence: CDR1 SGHAT, CDR2 FQNNGV. The CDR3 nucleotides read TGTGCCAGCAGCTTAGTAGGTCTCTCGAACACTGAAGCTTTCTTT. It is translated as CASSLVGLSNTEAFF. The full variable domain, completed using reference TRBV11-2 and TRBJ1-1, is EAGVAQSPRYKIIEKRQSVAFWCNPISGHATLYWYQQILGQGPKLLIQFQNNGVVDDSQLPKDRFSAERLKGVDSTLKIQPAKLEDSAVYLCASSLVGLSNTEAFFGQGTRLTVV.

The V gene is TRBV4-1, the J gene TRBJ1-5; tentative D call: TRBD1 (5 bases). Trimming cost V 0 bases and J 6 bases, with 15 bases left between them. Looked up from germline, CDR1 is MGHRA and CDR2 is YSYEKL. The CDR3 sequence is 16 residues long. The DNA of the CDR3 is TGCGCCAGCAGCCAAGAAGGGGCCGGCGCCGGTCAGCCCCAGCATTTT. This encodes CASSQEGAGAGQPQHF.

The gene calls are TRBV11-2 and TRBJ2-1, with D unclear. Germline V gene sequence: CDR1 SGHAT, CDR2 FQNNGV. Trimming stripped 0 bases from V and 8 bases from J, with 14 bases between. CDR3 size: 15 residues. Written as DNA, the CDR3 is TGTGCCAGCAGCTTAGATCGCCTCTCCCTCCATGAGCAGTTCTTC. It encodes CASSLDRLSLHEQFF.

V is TRBV5-1 and J is TRBJ2-2; TRBD2 matches at 8 bases. CDR1 and CDR2 from the germline V gene are SGHRS and YFSETQ. V lost 0 bases and J lost 3; bases outside the gene matches: 1. The CDR3 sequence is 15 residues long. The CDR3 loop reads CASSLAGGDTGELFF. The DNA for the CDR3 is TGCGCCAGCAGCTTGGCGGGGGGGGACACCGGGGAGCTGTTTTTT.

V usage is TRBV4-1 and J usage is TRBJ1-2; 9 nucleotides match TRBD1. Germline values: CDR1 MGHRA, CDR2 YSYEKL. The CDR3 is 15 amino acids. The J segment lost 7 bases and the V segment lost 6 bases, leaving 12 bases of the junction unmatched. Here the CDR3 DNA reads TGCGCCAGCAGTTCCGGGGACAGGGAAAGTTCTGGCTACACCTTC. It encodes CASSSGDRESSGYTF.

The chain carries TRBV19 and TRBJ1-1; D remains unclear. This CDR3 region has 14 residues. V lost 3 bases and J lost 7, with 15 bases in between. Germline V gives CDR1 LNHDA, CDR2 SQIVND (reference sequence). The CDR3 sequence is CASSISGSPSEAFF. CDR3 DNA sequence: TGTGCCAGTAGTATCTCTGGGTCGCCTAGTGAAGCTTTCTTT. The full variable domain, completed using reference TRBV19 and TRBJ1-1, is DGGITQSPKYLFRKEGQNVTLSCEQNLNHDAMYWYRQDPGQGLRLIYYSQIVNDFQKGDIAEGYSVSREKKESFPLTVTSAQKNPTAFYLCASSISGSPSEAFFGQGTRLTVV.